Reported below is one T cell receptor (beta chain). Its target is not known. The data originate from a study of breast tumors, draining lymph nodes, adjacent tissues. Germline assignment: CDR1 KGHDR and CDR2 SFDVKD. The CDR3 length is 19 residues. Germline trimming cut 3 bases from V and 0 bases from J; bases unmatched to any gene: 5. Broader study findings: Most tumor T cells seemingly derive from lymph node, then expand in tumor.

Using its own MiXCR run on the multiplex PCR reads, TCRdb lists one record per CDR3 protein. The repertoire has 15,000 to 20,000 distinct CDR3 sequences, roughly two fifths of them found once; the top ten carry about 20%. The receptor was derived from a female donor with breast cancer. Some clones in this sample may be carry-over from other donors' samples. This chain links TRBV24-1 with TRBJ2-2; 14 bases align to TRBD2. The sample comprised breast tumor tissue. CDR3 in DNA: TGTGCCACCAGTGATCTTGGGACTAGCGGGAGATCGAACACCGGGGAGCTGTTTTTT. It specifies CATSDLGTSGRSNTGELFF.